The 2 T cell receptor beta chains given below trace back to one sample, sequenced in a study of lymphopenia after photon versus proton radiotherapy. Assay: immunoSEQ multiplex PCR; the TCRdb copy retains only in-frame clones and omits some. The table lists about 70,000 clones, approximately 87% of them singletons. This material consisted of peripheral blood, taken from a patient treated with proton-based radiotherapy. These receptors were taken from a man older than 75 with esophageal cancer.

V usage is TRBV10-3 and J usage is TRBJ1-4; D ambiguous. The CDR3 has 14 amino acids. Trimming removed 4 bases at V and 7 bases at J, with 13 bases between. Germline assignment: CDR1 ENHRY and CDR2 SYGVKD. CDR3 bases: TGTGCCATCAGTGGGAGTTCTGGAGGTGAAAAACTGTTTTTT. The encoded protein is CAISGSSGGEKLFF.

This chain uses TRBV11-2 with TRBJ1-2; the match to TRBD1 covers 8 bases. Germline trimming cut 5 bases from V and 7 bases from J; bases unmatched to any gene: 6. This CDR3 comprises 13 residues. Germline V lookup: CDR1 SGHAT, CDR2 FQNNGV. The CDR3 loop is CASSDRQGTGYTF. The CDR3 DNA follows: TGTGCCAGCAGCGACCGACAGGGGACTGGCTACACCTTC.